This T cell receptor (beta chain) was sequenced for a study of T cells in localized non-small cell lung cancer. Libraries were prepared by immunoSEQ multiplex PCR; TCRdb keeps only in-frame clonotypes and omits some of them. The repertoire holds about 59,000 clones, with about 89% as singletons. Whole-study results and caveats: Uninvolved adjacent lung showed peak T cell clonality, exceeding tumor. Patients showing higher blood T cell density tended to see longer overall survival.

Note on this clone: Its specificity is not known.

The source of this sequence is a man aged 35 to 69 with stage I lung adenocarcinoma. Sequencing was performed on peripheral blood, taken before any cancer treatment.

The CDR3 bases are TGTGCCAGCAGCTTGAATAGCAGGGGCAATCAGCCCCAGCATTTT. It codes for CASSLNSRGNQPQHF. V is TRBV5-6 and J is TRBJ1-5; a weak D match, TRBD1 (5 bases). This CDR3 has 15 residues. Trimming pared 1 base from V and 2 bases from J, leaving 10 bases between. The germline V gene encodes CDR1 SGHDT and CDR2 YYEEEE.